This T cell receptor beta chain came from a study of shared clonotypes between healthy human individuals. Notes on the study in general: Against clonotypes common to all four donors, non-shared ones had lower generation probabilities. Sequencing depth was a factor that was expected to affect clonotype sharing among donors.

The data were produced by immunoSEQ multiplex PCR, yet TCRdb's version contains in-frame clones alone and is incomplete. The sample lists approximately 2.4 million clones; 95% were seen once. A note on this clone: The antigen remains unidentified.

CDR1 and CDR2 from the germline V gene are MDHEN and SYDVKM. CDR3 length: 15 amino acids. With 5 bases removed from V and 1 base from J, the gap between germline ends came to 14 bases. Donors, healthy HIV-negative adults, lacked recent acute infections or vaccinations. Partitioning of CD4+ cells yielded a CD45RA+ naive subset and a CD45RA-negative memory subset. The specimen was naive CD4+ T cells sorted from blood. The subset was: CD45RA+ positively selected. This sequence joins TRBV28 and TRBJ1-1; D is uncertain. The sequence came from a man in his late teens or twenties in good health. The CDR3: CASSPPKGGNTEAFF. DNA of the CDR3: TGTGCCAGCAGTCCCCCAAAGGGAGGGAACACTGAAGCTTTCTTT. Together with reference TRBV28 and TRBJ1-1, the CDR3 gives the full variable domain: DVKVTQSSRYLVKRTGEKVFLECVQDMDHENMFWYRQDPGLGLRLIYFSYDVKMKEKGDIPEGYSVSREKKERFSLILESASTNQTSMYLCASSPPKGGNTEAFFGQGTRLTVV.